This TCR beta chain was identified during a study of T cell responses to AZD1222 COVID-19 vaccine (dated by TCRdb to about 2021). Regarding the research as a whole: TCR sequencing was performed for some 250 trial participants, of whom about 200 were given two doses of AZD1222 and approximately 25 were given two doses of MenACWY control vaccine. Enrollment into the trials was organized by age into subgroups of 18-55, 56-69 and 70-plus years, and those subgroups contained approximately 150, 30 and 60 TCR-sequenced participants, respectively. What the work shows at the level of the full study, not this receptor alone: A significant rise in spike-specific TCR breadth and depth was observed after two AZD1222 doses relative to day 0 and relative to MenACWY recipients. Because no samples from the day 14 peak response were available, repertoires could be characterized only after the peak T cell response. Nearly half of unique spike-specific TCRs reportedly recognized epitopes outside regions mutated in the B.1.351 and B.1.1.7 variants. The 56-69-year group was small, and its depth increase did not reach significance, likely because of low power. The vaccine-associated CD4 TCRs covered the entire spike protein, and the dominant responses fell in regions 160-218 and 743-854. Most participants were white British and females outnumbered males, and the authors suggested that clonal diversity may have been underestimated. Conclusions about previously exposed vaccinees are limited, since just five or six AZD1222 recipients were seropositive for SARS-CoV-2 at baseline.

The CDR3 regions of human TCRbeta chains were subjected to immunosequencing. Turning to the authors' computational methods: TCRs in the repertoires were matched against a reference library of SARS-CoV-2-specific TCRs that had been generated with the MIRA antigen-specificity platform. Breadth meant the fraction of unique TCRs that were SARS-CoV-2-associated, whereas depth meant the fraction of total T cells that were SARS-CoV-2-associated. Using the MIRA data, each spike-specific TCR was mapped to the spike region that the TCR reacts to and placed in a CD4 or CD8 class. Log10-transformed breadth and depth values were compared by one-way ANOVA with Sidak's multiple comparisons tests. TCRdb holds this immuneACCESS table with in-frame rearrangements only. Some clones are missing; in checked studies, unresolved V genes explain under half, and the rest has no known cause. That table is the source of V, J and clone size, and D and trimming were worked out from the DNA. The sample data list around 120,000 clones, and roughly 82% of these were observed just once. The ten largest clonotypes hold about 27% of the sample.

This clone has more than one count but fewer than ten. There is no known antigen for this receptor. Germline is not matched at one junction end, which may reflect a read error. CDR1 and CDR2, per the germline V gene (reference sequence), are LNHNV and YYDKDF. Measured from the cysteine to the phenylalanine, the CDR3 is 15 residues long. Of all the DNA, just the CDR3 is kept, 45 bases in frame from base 1. This sample's time point label indicates: about 28 days (+/-7) after the second vaccine dose. Because spike-specific TCR depth and breadth did not differ between the two schedules, AZD1222 recipients who got a second dose at roughly 4 weeks were pooled with those who got a second dose at roughly 12 weeks. The vaccinee samples were drawn from two UK trials, COV001 and COV002, one of which was a single-blind randomized controlled phase 2/3 trial testing AZD1222 (ChAdOx1 nCoV-19) in healthy adults. For TCRbeta chain sequencing, PBMC samples were collected from trial participants at day 0 and at day 28 after the second dose.

The clonotype was recovered from an adult who received the AZD1222 COVID-19 vaccine. The chain uses TRBV15 and TRBJ2-3; TRBD1 lines up with 9 middle nucleotides. The material was peripheral blood, obtained 28 days after the second AZD1222 dose. The CDR3 region: CATSGETGGSDTQYF. The base sequence is TGTGCCACCAGCGGAGAGACAGGGGGGTCAGATACGCAGTATTTT.